One and the same sample provided the 32 T cell receptor beta chains below, sequenced in a study of beta chain features in type 1 diabetes. Isolated RNA was reverse transcribed in full, so expressed TCRB transcripts were sequenced. Only in-frame clones appear in the TCRdb table, and some are missing; sequencing was by immunoSEQ multiplex PCR. The data hold fewer than 350,000 clones, with 7.5% to 9.5% observed a single time. Sequencing was done on a sample of central memory CD4+ T cells from blood. All receptors come from a woman under 30 in good health.

This clone was observed many times. V gene TRBV4-1 combines with J gene TRBJ1-1; D not resolved. The germline V gene has CDR1 MGHRA and CDR2 YSYEKL. This CDR3 contains 16 residues. V lost 4 bases and J 2 bases, leaving 17 bases between the germline ends. The CDR3 sequence: CASSRLFVQANTEAFF. The CDR3, as DNA: TGCGCCAGCAGCCGCTTATTCGTTCAGGCTAACACTGAAGCTTTCTTT.

This chain joins TRBV5-6 and TRBJ2-3; the D is unclear. This CDR3 contains 14 residues. Per germline, CDR1 SGHDT and CDR2 YYEEEE. Trimming took 4 bases from V and 14 from J, leaving 23 bases between them. The CDR3 nucleotides read TGTGCCAGCAGCCAAATACAAACATCCCTCCAGTCGTATTTT. As protein: CASSQIQTSLQSYF.

This clone was counted only a few times. The chain joins TRBV5-4 to TRBJ2-5, with 7 bases lining up with TRBD1. Per the germline V gene, CDR1 is SGHNT and CDR2 is YYREEE (reference sequence). This CDR3 spans 14 amino acids. The V and J ends lost 0 bases and 3 bases, in that order; junction bases with no gene match: 2. In DNA form, the CDR3 reads TGTGCCAGCAGCTTGGACAGGGGTGAAGAGACCCAGTACTTC. Residues: CASSLDRGEETQYF.

The chain carries TRBV28 and TRBJ1-5; 7 bases align to TRBD1. This CDR3 has 15 residues. Germline-derived CDR1 and CDR2 are MDHEN and SYDVKM. J lost 6 bases, V lost 7 bases, and 12 bases had no gene match. The CDR3 region has the DNA TGTGCCAGCACCCCCCGAGACAGGGAGGGTCAGCCCCAGCATTTT. Protein sequence: CASTPRDREGQPQHF.

This clone has a handful of counts. The V and J genes are TRBV6-4 and TRBJ2-5, with D unresolved. From germline, CDR1 is MRHNA and CDR2 SNTAGT. V dropped 4 bases and J dropped 7 bases, with 13 bases sitting between them. This CDR3 spans 13 amino acids. CDR3 residues: CASSVRHPGTQYF. The CDR3 DNA follows: TGTGCCAGCAGTGTCCGGCACCCAGGGACCCAGTACTTC.

In this sample, this clone turned up many times. V is TRBV2 and J is TRBJ1-2; possibly TRBD1 for D (5 bases). From germline, CDR1 is SNHLY and CDR2 FYNNEI. This CDR3 has 13 amino acids. The V gene lost 4 bases and the J gene lost 7 bases, with 13 bases spanning the gap. The CDR3 is CASSVRESSGYTF. The DNA of the CDR3 is TGTGCCAGCAGTGTCAGGGAGAGCTCTGGCTACACCTTC.

This chain uses TRBV5-4 with TRBJ2-3; 9 bases match TRBD2. This CDR3 is 15 amino acids long. Germline CDR1 reads SGHNT; CDR2 reads YYREEE (reference sequence). V shed 5 bases, J shed 0 bases, and the junction held 4 bases outside the gene matches. CDR3 protein: CASRWAGGSTDTQYF. The DNA of the CDR3 is TGTGCCAGCAGGTGGGCGGGGGGGAGCACAGATACGCAGTATTTT.

Only a few counts were recorded for this clone. This chain connects TRBV5-1 to TRBJ2-3, with 11 positions matching TRBD2. Trimming cost V 4 bases and J 3 bases; bases outside gene matches: 10. Germline lookup yields CDR1 SGHRS and CDR2 YFSETQ. This CDR3 is built from 17 residues. The CDR3, as DNA: TGCGCCAGCAGCCCAGGCTTGACTAGCGGGACAACAGATACGCAGTATTTT. Its protein product is CASSPGLTSGTTDTQYF.

Many counts were recorded for this clone. The J gene is TRBJ2-7, the V gene TRBV5-6; the D gene is possibly TRBD2 (5 bases). CDR1 and CDR2 from the germline V gene are SGHDT and YYEEEE. Trimming removed 4 bases at V and 6 bases at J, with 20 bases between. The CDR3 runs 15 residues. The CDR3 nucleotides read TGTGCCAGCAGCAAGGTAGGGAGAGGCGGCCGCGAGCAGTACGTC. It translates to CASSKVGRGGREQYV.

There are a few counts of this clone. The chain couples TRBV5-1 to TRBJ2-7; either TRBD1 or TRBD2 may fit D (5 bases each). Trimming left V 0 bases short and J 3 bases short, with 13 bases between. This CDR3 is 15 amino acids long. Germline values: CDR1 SGHRS, CDR2 YFSETQ. The chain's CDR3 is CASSLGPGTGYEQYF. CDR3 in DNA: TGCGCCAGCAGCTTGGGGCCCGGGACCGGCTACGAGCAGTACTTC.

This clone was recorded a few times. The chain links TRBV7-2 to TRBJ1-2; D call uncertain. V was shortened by 10 bases and J by 4 bases, with 16 bases between the two germline ends. The germline CDR1 and CDR2 sequences are SGHTA and FQGNSA. CDR3 size: 13 residues. The CDR3 DNA follows: TGTGCCACTACGGAGGCGCAACTCTATGGCTACACCTTC. It codes for CATTEAQLYGYTF.

The V call is TRBV21-1, the J call TRBJ1-3. TRBV21-1 is a pseudogene segment. CDR3 length: 16 residues. The CDR3 DNA reads TGTGCCAGCAGCAAAATAACGCCGGTGGCTGGAAACACCATATATTTT. Translated, it gives CASSKITPVAGNTIYF.

The table lists this clone with a few counts. The chain recombines TRBV7-3 with TRBJ2-4, with 8 bases lining up with TRBD2. The CDR3 contains 15 residues. Trimming took 5 bases from V and 0 from J; bases not matched to a gene: 3. From germline, CDR1 is SGHTA and CDR2 FQGTGA. The CDR3 DNA sequence: TGTGCCAGCAGCAATAGCGGGACAGCCAAAAACATTCAGTACTTC. Its translation is CASSNSGTAKNIQYF.

V is TRBV18 and J is TRBJ2-6; D is ambiguous. The CDR3 sequence is 15 residues long. Per germline, CDR1 KGHSH and CDR2 LQKENI. The V end lost 1 base, the J end lost 2 bases, and 6 bases lay between the germline ends. The CDR3 here is CASSPQVAGANVLTF. The CDR3 DNA reads TGTGCCAGCTCACCACAGGTGGCTGGGGCCAACGTCCTGACTTTC. Combining the CDR3 with reference TRBV18 and TRBJ2-6 gives the whole variable domain NAGVMQNPRHLVRRRGQEARLRCSPMKGHSHVYWYRQLPEEGLKFMVYLQKENIIDESGMPKERFSAEFPKEGPSILRIQQVVRGDSAAYFCASSPQVAGANVLTFGAGSRLTVL.

The chain couples TRBV5-6 to TRBJ2-3, with TRBD2 as a possible D gene (6 bases). Per the germline V gene, CDR1 is SGHDT and CDR2 is YYEEEE. The CDR3 is 16 amino acids. With 1 base removed from V and 2 bases from J, the gap between germline ends came to 14 bases. CDR3 region: CASSLYSSGDTDTQYF. CDR3 nucleotides: TGTGCCAGCAGCTTGTATTCTTCGGGAGACACAGATACGCAGTATTTT. Full variable domain (rest looked up from reference TRBV5-6 and TRBJ2-3): DAGVTQSPTHLIKTRGQQVTLRCSPKSGHDTVSWYQQALGQGPQFIFQYYEEEERQRGNFPDRFSGHQFPNYSSELNVNALLLGDSALYLCASSLYSSGDTDTQYFGPGTRLTVL.

The chain employs TRBV6-5 and TRBJ2-5, with TRBD2 identical over 12 bases. This CDR3 is built from 15 residues. V lost 6 bases to trimming and J lost 5 bases; unmatched junction nucleotides: 7. Germline V gene sequence: CDR1 MNHEY, CDR2 SVGAGI. The CDR3 loop reads CASSLAGGPLETQYF. DNA of the CDR3: TGTGCCAGCAGCCTAGCGGGAGGGCCGTTGGAGACCCAGTACTTC.

This clone was found a few times. The rearrangement joins TRBV7-2 to TRBJ1-6; D gene uncertain. CDR3 size: 12 residues. V dropped 2 bases and J dropped 6 bases, with 2 bases sitting between them. CDR1 and CDR2 from the germline V gene are SGHTA and FQGNSA. The CDR3 DNA reads as TGTGCCAGCAGCTTACCTAATTCACCCCTCCACTTT. Its protein is CASSLPNSPLHF.

The table lists this clone with a few counts. The chain joins TRBV15 to TRBJ2-1; the match to TRBD2 covers 14 bases. Germline CDR1 is LNHNV and CDR2 is YYDKDF (reference sequence). CDR3 length: 15 residues. Losses at the gene ends were 0 bases for V and 12 bases for J; bases not matched to a gene: 4. In nucleotides, the CDR3 is TGTGCCACCAGCAGAGAGGGGACTAGCGGGAGAAGGCAGTTCTTC. As protein: CATSREGTSGRRQFF.

This sequence joins TRBV7-7 and TRBJ2-5, with 10 positions matching TRBD1. In germline, CDR1 is SSHAT, CDR2 FNYEAQ (reference sequence). The CDR3 is 16 residues long. CDR3 loop: CASWPLGQGRQETQYF. Here the CDR3 DNA reads TGTGCTAGTTGGCCCTTGGGACAGGGGAGGCAAGAGACCCAGTACTTC. Full variable domain (rest looked up from reference TRBV7-7 and TRBJ2-5): GAGVSQSPRYKVTKRGQDVTLRCDPISSHATLYWYQQALGQGPEFLTYFNYEAQPDKSGLPSDRFSAERPEGSISTLTIQRTEQRDSAMYRCASWPLGQGRQETQYFGPGTRLLVL.

The chain couples TRBV7-9 to TRBJ2-1; D is perhaps TRBD1 or TRBD2 (5 bases each). The CDR3 totals 15 residues. Per the germline V gene, CDR1 is SEHNR and CDR2 is FQNEAQ (reference sequence). V was pared by 4 bases and J by 3 bases, with 13 bases between. The CDR3 loop reads CASSSTGRVYNEQFF. CDR3 nucleotides: TGTGCCAGCAGCTCGACGGGACGGGTCTACAATGAGCAGTTCTTC.

In its sample, this clone was seen a few times. The chain combines TRBV7-9 with TRBJ1-4; D gene uncertain. Trimming cost V 5 bases and J 5 bases, with 12 bases left between them. Germline V gene lookup returns CDR1 SEHNR and CDR2 FQNEAQ (reference sequence). CDR3 length equals 14 residues. Here the CDR3 reads CASSPIKSNEKLFF. The CDR3 coding sequence is TGTGCCAGCAGCCCCATCAAGAGCAATGAAAAACTGTTTTTT.

This clone appeared a few times. The chain is built from TRBV4-1 and TRBJ1-3; D may be TRBD1 (5 bases). Trimming shortened V by 0 bases and J by 3 bases, and 9 bases separated the two germline ends. This CDR3 contains 15 residues. Germline V gene lookup returns CDR1 MGHRA and CDR2 YSYEKL. CDR3 nucleotides: TGCGCCAGCAGCCAAGAGGGGGTAGTTGGAAACACCATATATTTT. Its protein is CASSQEGVVGNTIYF.

This clone was observed at least ten times. The chain has TRBV27 and TRBJ1-2, with D possibly TRBD1 on 6 matching bases. The CDR3 extends over 15 amino acids. CDR1 MNHEY and CDR2 SMNVEV come from the germline V gene (reference sequence). Trimming cost V 5 bases and J 4 bases, with 17 bases left between them. The CDR3 region has the DNA TGTGCCAGCAGTCCGAGGACAGCTCAATTCTATGGCTACACCTTC. Its protein product is CASSPRTAQFYGYTF.

This clone has just a few counts. This chain connects TRBV28 to TRBJ1-4; tentative D call: TRBD1 (5 bases). V lost 9 bases and J 6 bases, leaving 11 bases between the germline ends. Germline loops: CDR1 MDHEN, CDR2 SYDVKM. This CDR3 is 12 amino acids long. This CDR3 is CASSGYDEKLFF. CDR3 in DNA: TGTGCCAGTTCAGGGTACGATGAAAAACTGTTTTTT. The full variable domain, rest sourced from reference TRBV28 and TRBJ1-4, is DVKVTQSSRYLVKRTGEKVFLECVQDMDHENMFWYRQDPGLGLRLIYFSYDVKMKEKGDIPEGYSVSREKKERFSLILESASTNQTSMYLCASSGYDEKLFFGSGTQLSVL.

The DNA for the CDR3 is TGTGCCTGGAGTGTGACTAGCGGGAGGTCGTTCTTC. Translating it yields CAWSVTSGRSFF. The chain has TRBV30 and TRBJ2-1; 13 bases are shared with TRBD2. There are 12 residues in the CDR3. V lost 0 bases to trimming and J lost 15 bases; unmatched junction nucleotides: 2. Germline V gene data show CDR1 as GTSNPN and CDR2 as SVGIG (reference sequence).

The gene calls are TRBV7-6 and TRBJ2-5, with 8 nucleotides matching TRBD2. The CDR3 is 14 amino acids. Trimming cost V 3 bases and J 1 base; bases outside gene matches: 1. Germline CDR1 reads SGHVS; CDR2 reads FNYEAQ. In nucleotides, the CDR3 is TGTGCCAGCAGCTTTGGGACTAGCCAAGAGACCCAGTACTTC. This sequence encodes CASSFGTSQETQYF.

This clone came up a few times. The rearrangement uses TRBV7-2 and TRBJ1-1; D is uncertain. Germline loops: CDR1 SGHTA, CDR2 FQGNSA. Trimming shortened V by 5 bases and J by 1 base, and 8 bases separated the two germline ends. The CDR3 totals 13 residues. DNA of the CDR3: TGTGCCAGCAGCCCAGGACGGAACACTGAAGCTTTCTTT. Its protein product is CASSPGRNTEAFF.

On this clone itself: A much larger clone differs by one base, so this may be a read error. The identical CDR3 is also encoded by other nucleotide sequences in the sample. The chain employs TRBV7-2 and TRBJ2-3; D unresolved. CDR1 and CDR2 (germline): SGHTA, FQGNSA. The V gene lost 5 bases and the J gene lost 2 bases, with 5 bases spanning the gap. The length of the CDR3 is 12 residues. The DNA for the CDR3 is TGTGCCAGCAGCCCGACCACAGATACGCAGTATTTT. It is translated as CASSPTTDTQYF.

This clone was found a few times. This sequence joins TRBV19 and TRBJ2-1; TRBD1 is a possible D gene (5 bases). Germline CDR1 reads LNHDA; CDR2 reads SQIVND (reference sequence). The CDR3 spans 13 residues. V was shortened by 6 bases and J by 6 bases, with 12 bases between the two germline ends. The CDR3 DNA reads as TGTGCCAGTAGATGGACACTCACCAATGAGCAGTTCTTC. This sequence encodes CASRWTLTNEQFF.

This clone has a handful of counts. This chain connects TRBV18 to TRBJ2-7; 7 bases agree with TRBD1. Germline CDR1 KGHSH, CDR2 LQKENI. There are 13 residues in the CDR3. Trimming removed 3 bases from V and 7 bases from J; junction bases left unmatched: 6. Here the CDR3 reads CASSPDRLGEQYF. Written as DNA, the CDR3 is TGTGCCAGCTCACCGGACAGGTTGGGGGAGCAGTACTTC.

The chain couples TRBV4-2 to TRBJ2-6; TRBD1 matches at 10 bases. Germline loops: CDR1 LGHNA, CDR2 YNFKEQ. This CDR3 is built from 17 residues. Unmatched junction bases numbered 9, after V lost 8 bases and J lost 2 bases. In nucleotides, the CDR3 is TGTGCCAGCGGTCCGGGACAGGGGAACACTGGGGCCAACGTCCTGACTTTC. It codes for CASGPGQGNTGANVLTF.

This clone turned up a few times. The chain has TRBV9 and TRBJ2-6; 8 positions agree with TRBD1. Germline V gene sequence: CDR1 SGDLS, CDR2 YYNGEE. This CDR3 is built from 16 residues. The trim removed 4 bases at V and 3 bases at J, leaving 6 bases unmatched. CDR3 region: CASSIWGTGGANVLTF. The CDR3 DNA reads TGTGCCAGCAGCATATGGGGGACAGGTGGGGCCAACGTCCTGACTTTC.